There are a few counts of the clone carrying this TCR beta chain. How the authors handled the data: Estimation of nucleated cell counts relied on the amplification of reference gene primers. Measured with immunoSEQ multiplex PCR; TCRdb has only the in-frame clones, and not every one. D and trimming come from the DNA, and the V and J calls and clone size come from that table. The sample holds 100,000 to 150,000 clones, 70% to 80% seen once. The data are from a study of blood T cell repertoires in COVID-19. About the study: Material from acute and convalescent COVID-19 was sourced from the United States, Italy and Spain.

The CDR3 is 13 amino acids. With 5 bases removed from V and 7 bases from J, the gap between germline ends came to 14 bases. The receptor was derived from a man between 35 and 55 years old with active or convalescent COVID-19. The sequenced sample was peripheral blood. The rearrangement joins TRBV12-3 or TRBV12-4 to TRBJ2-5; the D gene is possibly TRBD2 (6 bases). DNA for the CDR3: TGTGCCAGCAGTCCCATTGCCGGGGGGACCCAGTACTTC. Translated, it gives CASSPIAGGTQYF.